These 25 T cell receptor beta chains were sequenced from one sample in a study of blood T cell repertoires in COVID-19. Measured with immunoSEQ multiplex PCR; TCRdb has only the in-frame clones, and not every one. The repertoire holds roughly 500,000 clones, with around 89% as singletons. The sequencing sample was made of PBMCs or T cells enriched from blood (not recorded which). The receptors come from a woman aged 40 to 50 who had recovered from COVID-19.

The CDR3 reads CASSLQANWDRAYEQYF. The DNA of the CDR3 is TGTGCCAGCAGCTTACAAGCCAACTGGGACAGAGCCTACGAGCAGTACTTC. The V and J genes are TRBV11-3 and TRBJ2-7, with TRBD1 matching 7 bases. J gave up 2 bases and V 2 bases, and 12 bases lay outside the gene matches. Germline V gene sequence: CDR1 SGHNT, CDR2 YENEEA. This CDR3 has 17 residues.

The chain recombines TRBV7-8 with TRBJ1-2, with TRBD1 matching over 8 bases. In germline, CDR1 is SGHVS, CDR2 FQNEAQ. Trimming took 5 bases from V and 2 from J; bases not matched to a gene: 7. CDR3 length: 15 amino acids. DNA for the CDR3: TGTGCCAGCAGCCCCCAGGCAGGGGGCAACTATGGCTACACCTTC. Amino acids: CASSPQAGGNYGYTF.

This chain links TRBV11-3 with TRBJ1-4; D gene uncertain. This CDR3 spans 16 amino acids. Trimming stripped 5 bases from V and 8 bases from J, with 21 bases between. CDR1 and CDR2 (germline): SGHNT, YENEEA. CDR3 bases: TGTGCCAGCAGCCCTTCCCTGGAGGGCGTTGGAGAAAAACTGTTTTTT. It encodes CASSPSLEGVGEKLFF.

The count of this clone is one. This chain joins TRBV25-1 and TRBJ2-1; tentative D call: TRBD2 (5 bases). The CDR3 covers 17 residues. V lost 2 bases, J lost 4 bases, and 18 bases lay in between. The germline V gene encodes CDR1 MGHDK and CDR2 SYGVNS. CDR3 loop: CASSEPRGSDAYNEQFF. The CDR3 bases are TGTGCCAGCAGTGAACCCCGGGGTAGCGACGCTTACAATGAGCAGTTCTTC. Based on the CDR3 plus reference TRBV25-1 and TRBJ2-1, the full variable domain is EADIYQTPRYLVIGTGKKITLECSQTMGHDKMYWYQQDPGMELHLIHYSYGVNSTEKGDLSSESTVSRIRTEHFPLTLESARPSHTSQYLCASSEPRGSDAYNEQFFGPGTRLTVL.

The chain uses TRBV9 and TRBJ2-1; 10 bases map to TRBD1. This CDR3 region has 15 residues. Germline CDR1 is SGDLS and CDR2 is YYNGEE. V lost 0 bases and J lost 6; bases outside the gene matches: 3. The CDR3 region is CASSVEGQGFNEQFF. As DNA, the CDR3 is TGTGCCAGCAGCGTAGAGGGACAGGGGTTCAATGAGCAGTTCTTC. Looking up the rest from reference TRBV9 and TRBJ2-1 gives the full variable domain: DSGVTQTPKHLITATGQRVTLRCSPRSGDLSVYWYQQSLDQGLQFLIQYYNGEERAKGNILERFSAQQFPDLHSELNLSSLELGDSALYFCASSVEGQGFNEQFFGPGTRLTVL.

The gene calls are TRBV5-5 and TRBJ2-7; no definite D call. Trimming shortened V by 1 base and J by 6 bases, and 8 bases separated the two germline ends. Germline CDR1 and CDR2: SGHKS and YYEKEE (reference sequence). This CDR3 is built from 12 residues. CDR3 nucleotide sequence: TGTGCCAGCAGCTTGCCTGGGCCCGAGCAGTACTTC. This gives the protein CASSLPGPEQYF. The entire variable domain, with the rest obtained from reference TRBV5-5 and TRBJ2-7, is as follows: DAGVTQSPTHLIKTRGQQVTLRCSPISGHKSVSWYQQVLGQGPQFIFQYYEKEERGRGNFPDRFSARQFPNYSSELNVNALLLGDSALYLCASSLPGPEQYFGPGTRLTVT.

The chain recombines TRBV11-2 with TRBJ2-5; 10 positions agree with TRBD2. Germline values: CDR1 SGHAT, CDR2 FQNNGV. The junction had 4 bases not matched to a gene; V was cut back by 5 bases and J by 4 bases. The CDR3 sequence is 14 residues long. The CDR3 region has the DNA TGTGCCAGCAGCAAGACTAGCGGGTCAGAGACCCAGTACTTC. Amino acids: CASSKTSGSETQYF.

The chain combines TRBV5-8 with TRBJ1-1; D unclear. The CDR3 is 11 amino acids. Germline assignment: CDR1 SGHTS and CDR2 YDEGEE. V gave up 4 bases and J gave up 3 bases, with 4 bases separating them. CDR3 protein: CASSPYTEAFF. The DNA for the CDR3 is TGTGCCAGCAGCCCTTACACTGAAGCTTTCTTT. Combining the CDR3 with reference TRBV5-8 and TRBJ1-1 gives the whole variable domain EAGVTQSPTHLIKTRGQQATLRCSPISGHTSVYWYQQALGLGLQFLLWYDEGEERNRGNFPPRFSGRQFPNYSSELNVNALELEDSALYLCASSPYTEAFFGQGTRLTVV.

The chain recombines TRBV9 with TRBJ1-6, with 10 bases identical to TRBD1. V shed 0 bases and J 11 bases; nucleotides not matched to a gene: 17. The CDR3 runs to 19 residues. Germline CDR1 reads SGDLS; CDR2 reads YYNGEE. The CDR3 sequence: CASSVGETGGPSTAAPLHF. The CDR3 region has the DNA TGTGCCAGCAGCGTAGGGGAGACAGGGGGCCCGAGCACCGCCGCACCCCTCCACTTT.

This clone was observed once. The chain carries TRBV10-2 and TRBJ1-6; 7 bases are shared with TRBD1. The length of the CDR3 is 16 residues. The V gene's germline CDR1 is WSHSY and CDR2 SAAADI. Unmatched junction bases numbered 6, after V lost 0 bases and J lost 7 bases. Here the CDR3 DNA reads TGCGCCAGCAGTGAGTCTGAACAGGGGCGGAATTCACCCCTCCACTTT. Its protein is CASSESEQGRNSPLHF.

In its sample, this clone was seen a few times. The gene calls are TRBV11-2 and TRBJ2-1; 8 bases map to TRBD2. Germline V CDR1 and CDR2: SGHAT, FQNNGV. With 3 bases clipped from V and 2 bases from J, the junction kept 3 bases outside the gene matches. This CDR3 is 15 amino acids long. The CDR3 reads CASSLDGRAYNEQFF. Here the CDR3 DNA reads TGTGCCAGCAGCTTGGACGGGAGGGCCTACAATGAGCAGTTCTTC.

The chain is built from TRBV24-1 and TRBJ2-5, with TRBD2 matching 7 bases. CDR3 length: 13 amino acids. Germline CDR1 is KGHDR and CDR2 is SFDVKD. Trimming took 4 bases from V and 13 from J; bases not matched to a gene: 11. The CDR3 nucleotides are TGTGCCACCAGTGACCGAACCCGGACTAGATTGTACTTC. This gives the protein CATSDRTRTRLYF.

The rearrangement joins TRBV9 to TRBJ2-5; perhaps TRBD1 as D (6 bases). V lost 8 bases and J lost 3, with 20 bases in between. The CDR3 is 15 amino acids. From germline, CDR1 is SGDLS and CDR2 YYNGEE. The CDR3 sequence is CASTRAPGQKETQYF. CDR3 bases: TGTGCCAGTACTAGAGCACCCGGACAGAAAGAGACCCAGTACTTC. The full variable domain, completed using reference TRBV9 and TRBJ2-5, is DSGVTQTPKHLITATGQRVTLRCSPRSGDLSVYWYQQSLDQGLQFLIQYYNGEERAKGNILERFSAQQFPDLHSELNLSSLELGDSALYFCASTRAPGQKETQYFGPGTRLLVL.

CDR3 bases: TGTGCCAGCAGCTCGGGACAGGGATGGGACACTGAAGCTTTCTTT. It encodes CASSSGQGWDTEAFF. This chain uses TRBV9 with TRBJ1-1; TRBD1 matches 9 bases. The germline CDR1 and CDR2 sequences are SGDLS and YYNGEE. The CDR3 is made up of 15 amino acids. Unmatched junction bases numbered 7, after V lost 4 bases and J lost 3 bases.

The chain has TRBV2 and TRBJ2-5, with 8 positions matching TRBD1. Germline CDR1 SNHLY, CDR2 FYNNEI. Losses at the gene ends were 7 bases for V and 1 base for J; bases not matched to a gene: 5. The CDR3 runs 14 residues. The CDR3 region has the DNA TGTGCCAGCAACCCCCAGGGGGCCCAAGAGACCCAGTACTTC. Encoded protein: CASNPQGAQETQYF.

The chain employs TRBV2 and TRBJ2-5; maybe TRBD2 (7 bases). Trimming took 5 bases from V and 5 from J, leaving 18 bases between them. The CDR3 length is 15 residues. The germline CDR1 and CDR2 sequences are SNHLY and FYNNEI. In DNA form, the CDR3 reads TGTGCCAGCAGTCGAAGGACTAGGGGGGAGGAGACCCAGTACTTC. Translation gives CASSRRTRGEETQYF.

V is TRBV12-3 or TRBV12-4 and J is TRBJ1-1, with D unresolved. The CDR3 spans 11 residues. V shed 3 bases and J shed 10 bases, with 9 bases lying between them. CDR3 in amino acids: CASSFEAGAFF. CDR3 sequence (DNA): TGTGCCAGCAGTTTTGAGGCGGGAGCTTTCTTT.

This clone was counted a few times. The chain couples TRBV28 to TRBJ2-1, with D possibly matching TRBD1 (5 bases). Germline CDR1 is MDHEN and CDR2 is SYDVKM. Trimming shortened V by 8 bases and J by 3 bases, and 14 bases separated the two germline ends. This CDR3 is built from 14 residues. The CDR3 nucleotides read TGTGCCAGCGAAGGGGCAGGGCTCTACAATGAGCAGTTCTTC. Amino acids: CASEGAGLYNEQFF. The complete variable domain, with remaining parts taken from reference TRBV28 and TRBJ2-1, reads DVKVTQSSRYLVKRTGEKVFLECVQDMDHENMFWYRQDPGLGLRLIYFSYDVKMKEKGDIPEGYSVSREKKERFSLILESASTNQTSMYLCASEGAGLYNEQFFGPGTRLTVL.

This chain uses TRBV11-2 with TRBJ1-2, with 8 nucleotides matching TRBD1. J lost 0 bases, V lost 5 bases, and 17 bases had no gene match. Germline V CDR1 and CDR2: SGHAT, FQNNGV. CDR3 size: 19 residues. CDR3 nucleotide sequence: TGTGCCAGCAGCCGTGCCGGGACAGGCGTCTCCGCCACTAACTATGGCTACACCTTC. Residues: CASSRAGTGVSATNYGYTF.

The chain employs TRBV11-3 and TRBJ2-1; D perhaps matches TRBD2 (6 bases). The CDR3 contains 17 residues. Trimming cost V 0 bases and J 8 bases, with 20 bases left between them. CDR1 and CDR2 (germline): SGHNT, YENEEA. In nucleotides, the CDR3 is TGTGCCAGCAGCTTAGAACACTGGCGGGGAGTGGGCGATGAGCAGTTCTTC. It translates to CASSLEHWRGVGDEQFF.

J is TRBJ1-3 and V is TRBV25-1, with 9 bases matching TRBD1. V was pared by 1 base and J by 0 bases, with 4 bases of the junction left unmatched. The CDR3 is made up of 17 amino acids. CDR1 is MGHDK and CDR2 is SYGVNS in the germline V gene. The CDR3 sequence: CASSEWRDRVSGNTIYF. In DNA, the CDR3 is TGTGCCAGCAGTGAATGGCGGGACAGGGTCTCTGGAAACACCATATATTTT.

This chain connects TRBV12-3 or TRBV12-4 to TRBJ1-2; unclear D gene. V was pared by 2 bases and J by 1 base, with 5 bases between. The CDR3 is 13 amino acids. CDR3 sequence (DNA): TGTGCCAGCAGTTTATCAGATAACTATGGCTACACCTTC. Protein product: CASSLSDNYGYTF.

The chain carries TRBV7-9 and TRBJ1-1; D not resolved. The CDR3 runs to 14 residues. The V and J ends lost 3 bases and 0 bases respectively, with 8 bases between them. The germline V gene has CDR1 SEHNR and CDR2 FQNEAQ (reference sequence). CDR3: CASSFDQVNTEAFF. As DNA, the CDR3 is TGTGCCAGCAGCTTCGATCAGGTGAACACTGAAGCTTTCTTT.

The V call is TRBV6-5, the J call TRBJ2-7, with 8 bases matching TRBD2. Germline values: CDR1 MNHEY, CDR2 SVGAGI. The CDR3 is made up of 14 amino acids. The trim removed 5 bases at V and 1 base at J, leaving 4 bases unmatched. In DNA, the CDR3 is TGTGCCAGCAGTACTAGCGGACCTTCCTACGAGCAGTACTTC. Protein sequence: CASSTSGPSYEQYF.

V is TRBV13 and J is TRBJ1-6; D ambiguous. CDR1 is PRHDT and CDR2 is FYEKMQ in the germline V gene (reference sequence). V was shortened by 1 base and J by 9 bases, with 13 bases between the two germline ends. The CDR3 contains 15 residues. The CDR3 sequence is CASSLEDGSGSPLHF. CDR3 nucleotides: TGTGCCAGCAGCTTAGAAGATGGGTCGGGTTCACCCCTCCACTTT.